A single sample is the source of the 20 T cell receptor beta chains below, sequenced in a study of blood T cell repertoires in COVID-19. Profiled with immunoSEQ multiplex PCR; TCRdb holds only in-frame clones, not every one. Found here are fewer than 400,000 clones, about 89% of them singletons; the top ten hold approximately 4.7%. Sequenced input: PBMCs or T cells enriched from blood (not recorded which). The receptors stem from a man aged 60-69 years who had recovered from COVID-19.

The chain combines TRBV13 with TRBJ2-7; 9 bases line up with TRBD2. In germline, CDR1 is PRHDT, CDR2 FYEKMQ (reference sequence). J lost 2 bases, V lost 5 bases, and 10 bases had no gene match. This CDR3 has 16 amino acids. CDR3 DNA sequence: TGTGCCAGCAGCCCAGCCTGGGCGGGAGGGACCTACGAGCAGTACTTC. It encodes CASSPAWAGGTYEQYF.

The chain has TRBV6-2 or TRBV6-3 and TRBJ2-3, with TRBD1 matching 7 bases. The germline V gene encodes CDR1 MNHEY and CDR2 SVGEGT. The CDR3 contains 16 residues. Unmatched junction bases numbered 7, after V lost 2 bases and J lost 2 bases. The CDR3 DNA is TGTGCCAGCAGTTACGATGGGCAGGGGGTCACAGATACGCAGTATTTT. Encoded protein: CASSYDGQGVTDTQYF.

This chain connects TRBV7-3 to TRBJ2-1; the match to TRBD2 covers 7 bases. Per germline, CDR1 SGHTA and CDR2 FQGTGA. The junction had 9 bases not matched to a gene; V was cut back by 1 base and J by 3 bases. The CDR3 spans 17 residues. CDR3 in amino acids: CASSLIGELAIYNEQFF. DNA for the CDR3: TGTGCCAGCAGCTTAATAGGAGAACTAGCGATCTACAATGAGCAGTTCTTC.

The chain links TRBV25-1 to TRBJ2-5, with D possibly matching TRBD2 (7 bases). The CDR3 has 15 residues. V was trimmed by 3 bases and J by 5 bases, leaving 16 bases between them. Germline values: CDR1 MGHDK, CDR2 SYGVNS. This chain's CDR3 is CASSEVAGAGETQYF. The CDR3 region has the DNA TGTGCCAGCAGTGAGGTCGCGGGGGCTGGGGAGACCCAGTACTTC.

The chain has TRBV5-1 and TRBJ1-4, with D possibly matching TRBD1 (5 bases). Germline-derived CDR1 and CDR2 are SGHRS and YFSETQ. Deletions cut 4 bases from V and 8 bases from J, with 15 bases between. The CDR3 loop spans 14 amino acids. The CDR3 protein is CASSVTVPNEKLFF. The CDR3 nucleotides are TGCGCCAGCAGCGTGACAGTCCCGAACGAAAAACTGTTTTTT.

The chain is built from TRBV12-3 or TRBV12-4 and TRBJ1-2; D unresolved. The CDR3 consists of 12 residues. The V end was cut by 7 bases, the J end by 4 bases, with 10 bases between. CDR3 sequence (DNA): TGTGCCAGCACCACAGATGGCTATGGCTACACCTTC. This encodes CASTTDGYGYTF.

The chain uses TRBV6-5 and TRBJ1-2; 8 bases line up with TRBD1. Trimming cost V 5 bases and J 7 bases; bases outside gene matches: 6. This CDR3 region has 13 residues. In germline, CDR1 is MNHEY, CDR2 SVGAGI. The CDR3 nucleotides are TGTGCCAGCAGTATTGACAGGGGTTTTGGCTACACCTTC. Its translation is CASSIDRGFGYTF.

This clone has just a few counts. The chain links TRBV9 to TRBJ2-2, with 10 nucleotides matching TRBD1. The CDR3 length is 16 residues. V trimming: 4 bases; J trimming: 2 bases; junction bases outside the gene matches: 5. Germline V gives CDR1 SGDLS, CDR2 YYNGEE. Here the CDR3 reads CASSSGQGDNTGELFF. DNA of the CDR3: TGTGCCAGCAGCTCCGGACAGGGGGATAACACCGGGGAGCTGTTTTTT.

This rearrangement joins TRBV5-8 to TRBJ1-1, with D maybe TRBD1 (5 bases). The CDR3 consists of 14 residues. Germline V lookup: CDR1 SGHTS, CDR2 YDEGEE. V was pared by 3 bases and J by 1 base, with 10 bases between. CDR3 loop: CASSSQTANTEAFF. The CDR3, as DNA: TGTGCCAGCAGCTCGCAGACAGCGAACACTGAAGCTTTCTTT. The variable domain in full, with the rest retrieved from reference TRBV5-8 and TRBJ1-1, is EAGVTQSPTHLIKTRGQQATLRCSPISGHTSVYWYQQALGLGLQFLLWYDEGEERNRGNFPPRFSGRQFPNYSSELNVNALELEDSALYLCASSSQTANTEAFFGQGTRLTVV.

Here the CDR3 DNA reads TGTGCCAGCTCATCCTACGCGCAGAACACCGGGGAGCTGTTTTTT. This codes for CASSSYAQNTGELFF. The chain has TRBV18 and TRBJ2-2; D is uncertain. The V and J ends lost 5 bases and 1 base respectively, with 11 bases between them. Germline V gene sequence: CDR1 KGHSH, CDR2 LQKENI. CDR3 length: 15 amino acids.

DNA for the CDR3: TGTGCCAGCAGCGGAGTCATAACGAACACCGGGGAGCTGTTTTTT. It encodes CASSGVITNTGELFF. The J gene is TRBJ2-2, the V gene TRBV2; D remains unclear. V lost 6 bases and J lost 0, with 11 bases in between. The CDR3 totals 15 residues. Germline V gene sequence: CDR1 SNHLY, CDR2 FYNNEI.

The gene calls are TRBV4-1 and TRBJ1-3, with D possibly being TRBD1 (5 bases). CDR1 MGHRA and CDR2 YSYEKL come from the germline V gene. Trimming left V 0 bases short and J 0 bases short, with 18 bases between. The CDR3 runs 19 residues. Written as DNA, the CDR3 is TGCGCCAGCAGCCAAGATCGGGAGGCAGGGACGTACTCTGGAAACACCATATATTTT. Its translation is CASSQDREAGTYSGNTIYF.

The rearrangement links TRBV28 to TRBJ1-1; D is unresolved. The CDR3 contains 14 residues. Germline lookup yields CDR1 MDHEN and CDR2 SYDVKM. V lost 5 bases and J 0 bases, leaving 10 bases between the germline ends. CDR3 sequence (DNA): TGTGCCAGCAGTCCCGAGCCTATGAACACTGAAGCTTTCTTT. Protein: CASSPEPMNTEAFF.

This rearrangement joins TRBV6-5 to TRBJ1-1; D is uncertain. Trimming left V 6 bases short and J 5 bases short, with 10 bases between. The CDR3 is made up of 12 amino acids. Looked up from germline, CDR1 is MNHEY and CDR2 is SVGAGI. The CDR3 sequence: CASRTTDTEAFF. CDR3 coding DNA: TGTGCCAGCAGGACTACAGATACTGAAGCTTTCTTT.

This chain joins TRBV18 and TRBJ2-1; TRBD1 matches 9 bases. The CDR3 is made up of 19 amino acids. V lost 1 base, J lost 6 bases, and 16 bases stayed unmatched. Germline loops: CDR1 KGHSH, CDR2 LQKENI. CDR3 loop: CASSPLPRGRTGVFNEQFF. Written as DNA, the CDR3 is TGTGCCAGCTCACCACTCCCCCGAGGCCGGACAGGGGTGTTCAATGAGCAGTTCTTC.

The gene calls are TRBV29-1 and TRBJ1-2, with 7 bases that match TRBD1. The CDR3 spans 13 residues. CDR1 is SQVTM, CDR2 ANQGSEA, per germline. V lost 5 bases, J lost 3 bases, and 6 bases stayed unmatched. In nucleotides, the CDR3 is TGCAGCGTTACGACAGGGTCTGACTATGGCTACACCTTC. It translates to CSVTTGSDYGYTF.

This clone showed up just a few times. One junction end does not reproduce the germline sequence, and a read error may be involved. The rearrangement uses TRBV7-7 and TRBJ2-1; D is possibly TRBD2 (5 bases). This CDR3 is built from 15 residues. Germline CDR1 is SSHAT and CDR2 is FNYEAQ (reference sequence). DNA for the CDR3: TGTGCTAGCAGCTTAGGAGTCGGTAGCGCGGATGAGCAGTTCTTC. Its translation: CASSLGVGSADEQFF.

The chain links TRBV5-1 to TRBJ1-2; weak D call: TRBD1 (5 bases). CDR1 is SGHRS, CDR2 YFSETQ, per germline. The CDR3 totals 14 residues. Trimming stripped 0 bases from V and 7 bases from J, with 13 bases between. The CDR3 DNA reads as TGCGCCAGCAGCTTGGATGGGGGAGGCGGTGGCTACACCTTC. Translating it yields CASSLDGGGGGYTF.

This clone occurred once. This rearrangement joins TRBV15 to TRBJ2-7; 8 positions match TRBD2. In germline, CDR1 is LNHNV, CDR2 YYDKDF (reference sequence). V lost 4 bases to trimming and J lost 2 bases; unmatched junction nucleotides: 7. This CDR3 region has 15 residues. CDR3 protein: CATSTSSGRAYEQYF. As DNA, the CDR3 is TGTGCCACCAGCACATCTAGCGGGCGAGCCTACGAGCAGTACTTC.

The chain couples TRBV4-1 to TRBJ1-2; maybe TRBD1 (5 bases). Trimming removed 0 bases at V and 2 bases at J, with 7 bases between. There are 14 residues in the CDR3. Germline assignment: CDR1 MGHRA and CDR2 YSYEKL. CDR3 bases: TGCGCCAGCAGCCAAGAACGGGGGAACTATGGCTACACCTTC. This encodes CASSQERGNYGYTF.